The rows below give T cell receptor beta chains drawn from one sample of a study of cytomegalovirus exposure and HLA in healthy donors. Profiling relied on immunoSEQ multiplex PCR, and the TCRdb table lists in-frame clones only, not all of them. The top ten clones hold 2.1% of a sample with 110,000 or so clones, under 90% of them seen once. The sequencing input was PBMCs. The receptors originated from a woman aged 30 to 39 in good health and CMV-seronegative. CDR3s include the opening cysteine and the closing phenylalanine or tryptophan. The D gene is left open where the match is weak. Only part of the rows carry a size: once, few, many, or a class if the clone is expanded.

D gene: -
J gene: TRBJ1-2
clone size: -
V gene: TRBV6-5
CDR3 DNA: TGTGCCAGCAGTATTAACAGGGACCGCGTGGGAGGCTACACCTTC
CDR3 protein: CASSINRDRVGGYTF

D gene: TRBD1
J gene: TRBJ2-7
clone size: -
V gene: TRBV7-9
CDR3 DNA: TGTGCCAGCAGCTTATTCCCCTCGGGACAGGATCGAATCGAGCAGTACTTC
CDR3 protein: CASSLFPSGQDRIEQYF

D gene: -
J gene: TRBJ2-5
clone size: -
V gene: TRBV11-3
CDR3 DNA: TGTGCCAGCAGCTTAGATTCCAGGGAGACCCAGTACTTC
CDR3 protein: CASSLDSRETQYF

D gene: -
J gene: TRBJ1-1
clone size: -
V gene: TRBV11-2
CDR3 DNA: TGTGCCAGCAGCTTAGATCAGGGGACTGAAGCTTTCTTT
CDR3 protein: CASSLDQGTEAFF

D gene: -
J gene: TRBJ2-3
clone size: -
V gene: TRBV11-3
CDR3 DNA: TGTGCCAGCAGCACGTCCAGGGTGGACACAGATACGCAGTATTTT
CDR3 protein: CASSTSRVDTDTQYF

D gene: TRBD2
J gene: TRBJ2-1
clone size: once
V gene: TRBV4-3
CDR3 DNA: TGCGCCAGCAGCCAAGGGTGGAGCGGGGGGGCTAATGAGCAGTTCTTC
CDR3 protein: CASSQGWSGGANEQFF

D gene: -
J gene: TRBJ1-1
clone size: -
V gene: TRBV12-5
CDR3 DNA: TGTGCTAGTGGTTTGGTACTGGGGGCAGAGGGGCTGGGCACTGAAGCTTTCTTT
CDR3 protein: CASGLVLGAEGLGTEAFF

D gene: TRBD1
J gene: TRBJ1-3
clone size: -
V gene: TRBV6-5
CDR3 DNA: TGTGCCAGCAGTTCACCGGGACAGCTTGGAAACACCATATATTTT
CDR3 protein: CASSSPGQLGNTIYF

D gene: TRBD1
J gene: TRBJ2-1
clone size: -
V gene: TRBV6-1
CDR3 DNA: TGTGCCAGCAGTGGGACAGGGTCCTACAATGAGCAGTTCTTC
CDR3 protein: CASSGTGSYNEQFF

D gene: -
J gene: TRBJ2-7
clone size: -
V gene: TRBV6-6
CDR3 DNA: TGTGCCAGCAGTTTGGCAGGGCCCTACGAGCAGTACTTC
CDR3 protein: CASSLAGPYEQYF

D gene: TRBD1
J gene: TRBJ1-4
clone size: -
V gene: TRBV9
CDR3 DNA: TGTGCCAGCAGCTACGGACAGGGGAATGAAAAACTGTTTTTT
CDR3 protein: CASSYGQGNEKLFF

D gene: TRBD1
J gene: TRBJ1-4
clone size: -
V gene: TRBV6-5
CDR3 DNA: TGTGCCAGCAGGTACAGGGGAACTAATGAAAAACTGTTTTTT
CDR3 protein: CASRYRGTNEKLFF

D gene: -
J gene: TRBJ2-2
clone size: once
V gene: TRBV11-3
CDR3 DNA: TGTGCCAGCAGCTTAGGACTCCGTGATCCGGGGGGCTCGTGGGGCGGGGAGCTGTTTTTT
CDR3 protein: CASSLGLRDPGGSWGGELFF

D gene: -
J gene: TRBJ1-1
clone size: -
V gene: TRBV6-1
CDR3 DNA: TGTGCCAGCATCCAGACTGAAAACACTGAAGCTTTCTTT
CDR3 protein: CASIQTENTEAFF

D gene: -
J gene: TRBJ1-1
clone size: -
V gene: TRBV5-4
CDR3 DNA: TGTGCCAGCAGTTCAGGGTTATTTATGAACACTGAAGCTTTCTTT
CDR3 protein: CASSSGLFMNTEAFF

D gene: TRBD1
J gene: TRBJ1-5
clone size: -
V gene: TRBV7-8
CDR3 DNA: TGTGCCAGCAGCTCGGGGACAGGGACTCAGCCCCAGCATTTT
CDR3 protein: CASSSGTGTQPQHF

D gene: -
J gene: TRBJ1-2
clone size: -
V gene: TRBV4-3
CDR3 DNA: TGCGCCAGCAGCCAAGACAGTAACTATGGCTACACCTTC
CDR3 protein: CASSQDSNYGYTF

D gene: TRBD2
J gene: TRBJ2-2
clone size: -
V gene: TRBV19
CDR3 DNA: TGTGCCAGTAAATTACTAGCGGGGGGGACCGGGGAGCTGTTTTTT
CDR3 protein: CASKLLAGGTGELFF

D gene: TRBD2
J gene: TRBJ2-2
clone size: -
V gene: TRBV27
CDR3 DNA: TGTGCCAGCAGAGACCTAGCGGGGCACACCGGGGAGCTGTTTTTT
CDR3 protein: CASRDLAGHTGELFF

D gene: -
J gene: TRBJ1-2
clone size: -
V gene: TRBV6-5
CDR3 DNA: TGTGCCAGCAGTTACCGTTTCGACCCCGGGGGCTACACCTTC
CDR3 protein: CASSYRFDPGGYTF

D gene: TRBD1
J gene: TRBJ1-2
clone size: -
V gene: TRBV19
CDR3 DNA: TGTGCCAGTAGTATAGACCACGACAGGGCGCACTATGGCTACACCTTC
CDR3 protein: CASSIDHDRAHYGYTF

D gene: TRBD2
J gene: TRBJ2-1
clone size: few
V gene: TRBV11-2
CDR3 DNA: TGTGCCAGCAGCCCGGGACTAGCGGGGGTTCAGCAGTTCTTC
CDR3 protein: CASSPGLAGVQQFF

D gene: TRBD2
J gene: TRBJ2-2
clone size: -
V gene: TRBV6-1
CDR3 DNA: TGTGCCAGCGGTGGACTAGCGGCGAACACCGGGGAGCTGTTTTTT
CDR3 protein: CASGGLAANTGELFF

D gene: -
J gene: TRBJ1-3
clone size: -
V gene: TRBV11-1
CDR3 DNA: TGTGCCAGCAGCCCCACAGGGTCGCATGGAAACACCATATATTTT
CDR3 protein: CASSPTGSHGNTIYF

D gene: TRBD2
J gene: TRBJ2-1
clone size: few
V gene: TRBV14
CDR3 DNA: TGTGCCAGCAGCCCTAGCGGTGAGGGCAATGAGCAGTTCTTC
CDR3 protein: CASSPSGEGNEQFF